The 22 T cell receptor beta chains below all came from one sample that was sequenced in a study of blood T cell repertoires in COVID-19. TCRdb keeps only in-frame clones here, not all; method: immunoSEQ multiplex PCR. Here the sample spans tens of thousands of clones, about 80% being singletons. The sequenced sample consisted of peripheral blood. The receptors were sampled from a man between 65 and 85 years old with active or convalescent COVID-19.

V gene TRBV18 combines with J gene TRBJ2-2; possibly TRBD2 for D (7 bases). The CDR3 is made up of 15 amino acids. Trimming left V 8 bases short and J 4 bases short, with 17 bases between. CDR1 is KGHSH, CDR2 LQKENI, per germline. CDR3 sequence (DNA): TGTGCCAGCCGGGGGGCTCCCGAGGGCACCGGGGAGCTGTTTTTT. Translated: CASRGAPEGTGELFF.

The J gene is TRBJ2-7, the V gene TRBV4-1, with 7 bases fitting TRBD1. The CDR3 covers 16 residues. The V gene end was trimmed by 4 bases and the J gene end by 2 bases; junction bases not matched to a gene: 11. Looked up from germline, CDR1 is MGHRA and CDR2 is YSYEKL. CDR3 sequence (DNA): TGCGCCAGCAGCCGGAATCCGGGACAGATGACCTACGAGCAGTACTTC. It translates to CASSRNPGQMTYEQYF.

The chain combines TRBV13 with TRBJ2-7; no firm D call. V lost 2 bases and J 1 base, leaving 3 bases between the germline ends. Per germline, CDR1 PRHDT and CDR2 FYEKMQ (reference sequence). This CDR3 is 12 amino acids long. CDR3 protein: CASSLLSYEQYF. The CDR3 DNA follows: TGTGCCAGCAGCTTACTGTCCTACGAGCAGTACTTC.

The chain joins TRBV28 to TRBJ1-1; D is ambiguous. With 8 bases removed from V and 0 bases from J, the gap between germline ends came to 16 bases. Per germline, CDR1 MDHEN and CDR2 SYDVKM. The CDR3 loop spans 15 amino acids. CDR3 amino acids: CASCLNPGMNTEAFF. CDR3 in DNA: TGTGCCAGCTGTCTTAACCCAGGTATGAACACTGAAGCTTTCTTT.

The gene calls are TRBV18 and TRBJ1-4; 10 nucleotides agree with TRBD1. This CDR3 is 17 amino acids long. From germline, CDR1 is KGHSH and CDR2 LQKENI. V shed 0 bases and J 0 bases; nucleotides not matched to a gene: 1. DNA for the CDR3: TGTGCCAGCTCACCACCGGGACAGGGGACAACTAATGAAAAACTGTTTTTT. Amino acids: CASSPPGQGTTNEKLFF.

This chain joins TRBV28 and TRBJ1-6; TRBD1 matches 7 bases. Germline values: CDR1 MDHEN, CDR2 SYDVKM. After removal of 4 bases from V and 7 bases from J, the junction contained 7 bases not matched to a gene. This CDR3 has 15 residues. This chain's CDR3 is CASSSSGQTNSPLHF. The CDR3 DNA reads TGTGCCAGCAGTTCCTCGGGACAGACGAATTCACCCCTCCACTTT. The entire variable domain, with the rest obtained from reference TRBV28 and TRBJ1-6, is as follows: DVKVTQSSRYLVKRTGEKVFLECVQDMDHENMFWYRQDPGLGLRLIYFSYDVKMKEKGDIPEGYSVSREKKERFSLILESASTNQTSMYLCASSSSGQTNSPLHFGNGTRLTVT.

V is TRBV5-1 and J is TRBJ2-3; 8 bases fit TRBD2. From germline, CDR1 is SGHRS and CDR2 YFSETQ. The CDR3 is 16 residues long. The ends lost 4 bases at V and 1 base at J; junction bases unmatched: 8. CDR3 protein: CASSLTTSVGTDTQYF. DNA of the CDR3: TGCGCCAGCAGCCTGACGACTAGCGTGGGCACAGATACGCAGTATTTT.

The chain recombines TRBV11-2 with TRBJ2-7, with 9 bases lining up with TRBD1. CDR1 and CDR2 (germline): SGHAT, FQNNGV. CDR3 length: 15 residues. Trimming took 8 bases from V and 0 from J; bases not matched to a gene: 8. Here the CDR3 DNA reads TGTGCCAGCTTCGCTCGGGGACAGGGCTCCTACGAGCAGTACTTC. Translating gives CASFARGQGSYEQYF.

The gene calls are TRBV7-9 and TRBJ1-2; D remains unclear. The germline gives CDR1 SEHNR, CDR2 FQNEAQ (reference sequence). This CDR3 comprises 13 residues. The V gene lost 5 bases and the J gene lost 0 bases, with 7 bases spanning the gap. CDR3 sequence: CASSPGANYGYTF. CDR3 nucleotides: TGTGCCAGCAGCCCGGGAGCTAACTATGGCTACACCTTC.

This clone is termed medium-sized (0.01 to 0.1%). The CDR3 is CASSQKARGYTEAFF. The CDR3 DNA sequence: TGTGCCAGCAGCCAAAAGGCAAGGGGGTACACTGAAGCTTTCTTT. The V call is TRBV4-2, the J call TRBJ1-1, with D tentatively TRBD1 (6 bases). The CDR3 has 15 residues. The V end was cut by 2 bases, the J end by 3 bases, with 13 bases between. The germline V gene has CDR1 LGHNA and CDR2 YNFKEQ.

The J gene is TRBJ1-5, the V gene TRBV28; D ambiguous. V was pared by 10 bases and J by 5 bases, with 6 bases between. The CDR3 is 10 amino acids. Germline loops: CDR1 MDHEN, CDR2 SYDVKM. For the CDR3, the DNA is TGTGCCATCTCAGATCAGCCCCAGCATTTT. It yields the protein CAISDQPQHF.

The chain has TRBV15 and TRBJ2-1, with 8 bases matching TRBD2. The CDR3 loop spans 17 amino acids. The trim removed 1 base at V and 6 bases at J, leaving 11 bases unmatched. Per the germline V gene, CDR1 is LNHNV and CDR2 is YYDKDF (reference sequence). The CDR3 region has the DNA TGTGCCACCAGCAGAGGACGGGGTTCCGGGGGGGCCAATGAGCAGTTCTTC. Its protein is CATSRGRGSGGANEQFF.

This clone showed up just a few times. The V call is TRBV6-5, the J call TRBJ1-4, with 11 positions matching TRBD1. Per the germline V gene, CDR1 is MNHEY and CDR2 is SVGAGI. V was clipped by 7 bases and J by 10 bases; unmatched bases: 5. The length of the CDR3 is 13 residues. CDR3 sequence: CASTGQGVGKLFF. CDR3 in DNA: TGTGCCAGCACGGGACAGGGGGTGGGAAAACTGTTTTTT.

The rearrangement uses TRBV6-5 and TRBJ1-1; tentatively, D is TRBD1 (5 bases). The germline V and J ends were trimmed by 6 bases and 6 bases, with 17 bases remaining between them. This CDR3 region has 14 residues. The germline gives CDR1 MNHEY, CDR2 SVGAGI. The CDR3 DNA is TGTGCCAGCAGAATACGCCCCCAGGGCGCTGAAGCTTTCTTT. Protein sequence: CASRIRPQGAEAFF.

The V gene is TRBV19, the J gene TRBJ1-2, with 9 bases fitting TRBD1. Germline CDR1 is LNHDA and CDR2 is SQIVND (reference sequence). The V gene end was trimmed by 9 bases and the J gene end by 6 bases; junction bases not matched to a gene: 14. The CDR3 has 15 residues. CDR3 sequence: CASSSPGTGNHGYTF. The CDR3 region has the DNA TGTGCCAGCTCCTCCCCCGGGACAGGGAACCATGGCTACACCTTC.

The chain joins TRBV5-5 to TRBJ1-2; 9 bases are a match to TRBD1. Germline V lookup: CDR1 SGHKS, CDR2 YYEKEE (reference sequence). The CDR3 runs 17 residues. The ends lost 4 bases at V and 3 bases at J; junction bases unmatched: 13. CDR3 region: CASSPGTGIDMDYGYTF. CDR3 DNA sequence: TGTGCCAGCAGCCCAGGGACAGGGATTGATATGGACTATGGCTACACCTTC.

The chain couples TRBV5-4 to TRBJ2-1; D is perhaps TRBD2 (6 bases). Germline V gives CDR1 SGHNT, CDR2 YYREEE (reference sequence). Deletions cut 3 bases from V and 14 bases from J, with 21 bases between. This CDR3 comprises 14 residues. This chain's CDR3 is CASSWPGGGSKEFF. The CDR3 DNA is TGTGCCAGCAGCTGGCCCGGGGGAGGCAGCAAGGAGTTCTTC. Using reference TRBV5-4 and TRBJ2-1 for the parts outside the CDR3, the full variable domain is ETGVTQSPTHLIKTRGQQVTLRCSSQSGHNTVSWYQQALGQGPQFIFQYYREEENGRGNFPPRFSGLQFPNYSSELNVNALELDDSALYLCASSWPGGGSKEFFGPGTRLTVL.

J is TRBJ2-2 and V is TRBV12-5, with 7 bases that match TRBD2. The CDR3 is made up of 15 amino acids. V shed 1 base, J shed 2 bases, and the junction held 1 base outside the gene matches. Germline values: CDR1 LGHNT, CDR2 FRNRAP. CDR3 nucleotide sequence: TGTGCTAGTGGTTTGGGACTAGCAAACACCGGGGAGCTGTTTTTT. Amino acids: CASGLGLANTGELFF.

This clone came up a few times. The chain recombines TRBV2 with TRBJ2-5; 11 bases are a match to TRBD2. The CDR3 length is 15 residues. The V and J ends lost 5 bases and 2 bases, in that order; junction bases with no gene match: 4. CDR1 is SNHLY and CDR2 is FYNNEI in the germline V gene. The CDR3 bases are TGTGCCAGCAGTTGGGGGACTAGCGGACAAGAGACCCAGTACTTC. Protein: CASSWGTSGQETQYF.

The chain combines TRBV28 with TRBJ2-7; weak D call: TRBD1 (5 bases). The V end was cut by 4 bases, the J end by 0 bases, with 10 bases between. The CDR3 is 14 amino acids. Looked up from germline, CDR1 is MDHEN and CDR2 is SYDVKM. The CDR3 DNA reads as TGTGCCAGCAGTTCGACAGTTAGCTCCTACGAGCAGTACTTC. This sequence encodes CASSSTVSSYEQYF.

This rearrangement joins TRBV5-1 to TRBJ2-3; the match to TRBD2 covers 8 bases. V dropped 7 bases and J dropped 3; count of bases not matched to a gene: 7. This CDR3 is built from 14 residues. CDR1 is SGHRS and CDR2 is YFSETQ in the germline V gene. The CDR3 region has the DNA TGCGCCAGCTCCTTAGCGGGGATGACAGATACGCAGTATTTT. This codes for CASSLAGMTDTQYF.

CDR3 coding DNA: TGTGCCAGCAGCTCAAGGACAAGCCGGAACACTGAAGCTTTCTTT. As protein: CASSSRTSRNTEAFF. The V call is TRBV11-2, the J call TRBJ1-1; a weak D match, TRBD1 (5 bases). Germline values: CDR1 SGHAT, CDR2 FQNNGV. The CDR3 spans 15 residues. V shed 4 bases and J shed 1 base, with 13 bases lying between them. The whole variable domain, filled in from reference TRBV11-2 and TRBJ1-1, reads EAGVAQSPRYKIIEKRQSVAFWCNPISGHATLYWYQQILGQGPKLLIQFQNNGVVDDSQLPKDRFSAERLKGVDSTLKIQPAKLEDSAVYLCASSSRTSRNTEAFFGQGTRLTVV.